These 23 T cell receptor beta chains were sequenced from one sample in a study of CD8 T cells in ankylosing spondylitis. General study points: Characteristic, it appeared, of ankylosing spondylitis blood was a TCR beta motif of several highly homologous variants.

Each CDR3 protein gets one entry after TCRdb re-called the 5' RACE reads with MiXCR. The sample records some 220,000 distinct CDR3 sequences, more than 5.5% being singletons. No antigen is known for these receptors. The material sequenced was blood, either unsorted or a sorted T cell fraction (not recorded which). These receptors all stem from a male donor with ankylosing spondylitis.

This clonotype has just a few counts. The chain joins TRBV4-3 to TRBJ2-5; D possibly corresponds to TRBD1 (6 bases). V was trimmed by 0 bases and J by 3 bases, leaving 11 bases between them. The CDR3 totals 15 residues. Germline loops: CDR1 LGHNA, CDR2 YSLEER. CDR3 coding DNA: TGCGCCAGCAGCCAAGATCGTCGGACAGAAGAGACCCAGTACTTC. The encoded protein is CASSQDRRTEETQYF.

The chain combines TRBV4-1 with TRBJ2-7, with TRBD1 matching 9 bases. Germline V gene sequence: CDR1 MGHRA, CDR2 YSYEKL. The ends lost 2 bases at V and 6 bases at J; junction bases unmatched: 8. The CDR3 is 15 amino acids. The CDR3 sequence: CASSQLGQGMSEQYF. CDR3 nucleotide sequence: TGCGCCAGCAGCCAACTGGGACAGGGAATGTCCGAGCAGTACTTC.

This clonotype occurred a few times. The rearrangement joins TRBV20-1 to TRBJ2-7, with 11 bases that match TRBD2. V lost 0 bases to trimming and J lost 3 bases; unmatched junction nucleotides: 7. Germline CDR1 reads DFQATT; CDR2 reads SNEGSKA (reference sequence). CDR3 size: 16 residues. This chain's CDR3 is CSAREPPGTSGYEQYF. CDR3 DNA: TGCAGTGCTAGAGAGCCACCCGGGACTAGCGGCTACGAGCAGTACTTC.

In its sample, this clonotype was seen many times. The chain joins TRBV6-4 to TRBJ2-7, with D perhaps matching TRBD1 (5 bases). The CDR3 runs to 17 residues. Looked up from germline, CDR1 is MRHNA and CDR2 is SNTAGT. Trimming removed 2 bases at V and 0 bases at J, with 17 bases between. CDR3 bases: TGTGCCAGCAGTGACCCCTCGACAGATTTTAGCTCCTACGAGCAGTACTTC. Protein: CASSDPSTDFSSYEQYF.

At least ten counts were recorded for this clonotype. This chain connects TRBV4-3 to TRBJ2-7; 7 bases line up with TRBD1. Germline values: CDR1 LGHNA, CDR2 YSLEER. Unmatched junction bases numbered 5, after V lost 4 bases and J lost 2 bases. The length of the CDR3 is 14 residues. CDR3 sequence: CASSRRQGPYEQYF. The CDR3 DNA sequence: TGCGCCAGCAGCCGGAGACAGGGTCCCTACGAGCAGTACTTC.

This rearrangement joins TRBV5-1 to TRBJ2-3; TRBD1 might be the D (5 bases). Germline V gives CDR1 SGHRS, CDR2 YFSETQ. The CDR3 consists of 16 residues. V was pared by 0 bases and J by 3 bases, with 14 bases between. DNA for the CDR3: TGCGCCAGCAGCTTGGCTGGCAGGGTTGGGACAGATACGCAGTATTTT. The encoded protein is CASSLAGRVGTDTQYF.

This clonotype showed up many times. V gene TRBV10-3 combines with J gene TRBJ1-2; TRBD1 might be the D (6 bases). Germline V gene sequence: CDR1 ENHRY, CDR2 SYGVKD. V shed 0 bases and J shed 4 bases, with 15 bases lying between them. The CDR3 is 16 residues long. CDR3 residues: CAISESPSGDFYGYTF. In DNA, the CDR3 is TGTGCCATCAGTGAGTCACCATCAGGGGACTTCTATGGCTACACCTTC.

This clonotype was detected many times. The V call is TRBV24-1, the J call TRBJ2-2; TRBD1 matches 10 bases. Looked up from germline, CDR1 is KGHDR and CDR2 is SFDVKD. This CDR3 contains 18 residues. After removal of 2 bases from V and 2 bases from J, the junction contained 7 bases not matched to a gene. CDR3 DNA sequence: TGTGCCACCAGTGATTCCCTCTGGGACAGGGGCAACACCGGGGAGCTGTTTTTT. This codes for CATSDSLWDRGNTGELFF.

In its sample, this clonotype was seen many times. The gene calls are TRBV20-1 and TRBJ2-5, with D unclear. The germline V gene has CDR1 DFQATT and CDR2 SNEGSKA (reference sequence). The CDR3 has 14 residues. V was pared by 6 bases and J by 5 bases, with 19 bases between. For the CDR3, the DNA is TGCAGTGCCGTAGGGCCCTTCCTCGGCGAGACCCAGTACTTC. Its protein product is CSAVGPFLGETQYF.

This clonotype showed up many times. The V call is TRBV4-3, the J call TRBJ1-1; D is ambiguous. The CDR3 is made up of 13 amino acids. From germline, CDR1 is LGHNA and CDR2 YSLEER. V lost 4 bases and J lost 0, with 6 bases in between. The CDR3 loop is CASSRGVNTEAFF. CDR3 DNA sequence: TGCGCCAGCAGCCGCGGAGTGAACACTGAAGCTTTCTTT.

This clonotype was recorded at least ten times. The chain combines TRBV9 with TRBJ2-7; 7 nucleotides agree with TRBD2. The CDR3 is 14 amino acids. Trimming removed 3 bases from V and 3 bases from J; junction bases left unmatched: 6. CDR1 and CDR2 from the germline V gene are SGDLS and YYNGEE. The CDR3 is CASSATRGDYEQYF. CDR3 nucleotide sequence: TGTGCCAGCAGCGCGACCCGGGGGGACTACGAGCAGTACTTC.

This clonotype was recorded many times. The gene calls are TRBV28 and TRBJ1-2; tentatively, D is TRBD1 (5 bases). This CDR3 contains 14 residues. Germline CDR1 and CDR2: MDHEN and SYDVKM. Trimming pared 3 bases from V and 8 bases from J, leaving 16 bases between. CDR3 DNA sequence: TGTGCCAGCAGTTTGAAAGCAGGGTGGAGCGGCTACACCTTC. Its translation is CASSLKAGWSGYTF.

This clonotype was found many times. The chain joins TRBV2 to TRBJ1-6; D gene unclear. CDR1 is SNHLY and CDR2 is FYNNEI in the germline V gene. The CDR3 length is 12 residues. Trimming pared 5 bases from V and 11 bases from J, leaving 10 bases between. The CDR3 sequence is CASSSNNTPLHF. CDR3 DNA: TGTGCCAGCAGTTCGAACAATACACCCCTCCACTTT.

The V gene is TRBV7-2, the J gene TRBJ1-2; tentative D call: TRBD1 (6 bases). The germline V and J ends were trimmed by 2 bases and 0 bases, with 10 bases remaining between them. The CDR3 contains 15 residues. Germline V gene data show CDR1 as SGHTA and CDR2 as FQGNSA. CDR3 sequence (DNA): TGTGCCAGCAGCTTACGACAGGCGGCTAACTATGGCTACACCTTC. Its protein product is CASSLRQAANYGYTF.

This clonotype was recorded at least ten times. V gene TRBV11-2 combines with J gene TRBJ2-7; D gene unclear. From germline, CDR1 is SGHAT and CDR2 FQNNGV. Trimming pared 6 bases from V and 3 bases from J, leaving 9 bases between. The CDR3 is made up of 12 amino acids. The DNA of the CDR3 is TGTGCCAGCAGTTACTCCCTCTACGAGCAGTACTTC. Protein: CASSYSLYEQYF. Filled out from reference TRBV11-2 and TRBJ2-7, the complete variable domain reads EAGVAQSPRYKIIEKRQSVAFWCNPISGHATLYWYQQILGQGPKLLIQFQNNGVVDDSQLPKDRFSAERLKGVDSTLKIQPAKLEDSAVYLCASSYSLYEQYFGPGTRLTVT.

This clonotype was recorded only once. A single base separates this from a much larger clone, so it may be a read error. This sequence joins TRBV20-1 and TRBJ2-7; a weak D match, TRBD2 (5 bases). Germline CDR1 DFQATT, CDR2 SNEGSKA (reference sequence). This CDR3 comprises 12 residues. The CDR3 DNA follows: TGCAGTTCTAGGGAGACCTCCTACGAGCAGTACTTC. As protein: CSSRETSYEQYF.

This clonotype was detected ten times or more. V gene TRBV5-6 combines with J gene TRBJ2-1; 13 positions match TRBD2. CDR3 length: 16 amino acids. Germline V gives CDR1 SGHDT, CDR2 YYEEEE. V lost 4 bases to trimming and J lost 4 bases; unmatched junction nucleotides: 5. The CDR3 reads CASSMRLAGGYNEQFF. CDR3 DNA: TGTGCCAGCAGCATGCGACTAGCGGGGGGTTACAATGAGCAGTTCTTC.

The sample holds many counts of this clonotype. J is TRBJ2-5 and V is TRBV5-6; TRBD2 is a possible D gene (7 bases). The germline V gene has CDR1 SGHDT and CDR2 YYEEEE. There are 15 residues in the CDR3. The V end was cut by 0 bases, the J end by 5 bases, with 14 bases between. The CDR3 loop is CASSLDGGAWETQYF. For the CDR3, the DNA is TGTGCCAGCAGCTTGGATGGGGGGGCTTGGGAGACCCAGTACTTC.

This clonotype was observed many times. The chain couples TRBV21-1 to TRBJ2-7; TRBD1, the table's D call, lacks a check against the DNA. TRBV21-1 is designated a pseudogene. CDR3 size: 14 residues. CDR3 DNA: TGTGCCAGCAGCTACGGACAGGGTTCCTACGAGCAGTACTTC. Its translation: CASSYGQGSYEQYF.

The V and J genes are TRBV5-5 and TRBJ2-1; TRBD2 aligns across 8 bases. The J segment lost 7 bases and the V segment lost 10 bases, leaving 16 bases of the junction unmatched. CDR3 length equals 15 residues. Germline V gives CDR1 SGHKS, CDR2 YYEKEE (reference sequence). The CDR3 nucleotides read TGTGCCTGGGGGGACGGGAGGGCCCGGGAAAATGAGCAGTTCTTC. Its translation: CAWGDGRARENEQFF.

V and J are TRBV5-1 and TRBJ2-1; D is unclear. V lost 7 bases to trimming and J lost 3 bases, with 11 bases between them. The CDR3 covers 13 residues. Germline V CDR1 and CDR2: SGHRS, YFSETQ. As DNA, the CDR3 is TGCGCCAGCCTCGCCGAAGGCTACAATGAGCAGTTCTTC. Protein sequence: CASLAEGYNEQFF. Based on the CDR3 plus reference TRBV5-1 and TRBJ2-1, the full variable domain is KAGVTQTPRYLIKTRGQQVTLSCSPISGHRSVSWYQQTPGQGLQFLFEYFSETQRNKGNFPGRFSGRQFSNSRSEMNVSTLELGDSALYLCASLAEGYNEQFFGPGTRLTVL.

This clonotype was observed at least ten times. This rearrangement joins TRBV15 to TRBJ1-5; TRBD1 might be the D (6 bases). The CDR3 is 16 amino acids. From germline, CDR1 is LNHNV and CDR2 YYDKDF (reference sequence). V dropped 5 bases and J dropped 4 bases, with 18 bases sitting between them. CDR3 bases: TGTGCCACCAGCGGAGCGAGGGGGGTGCAGAATCAGCCCCAGCATTTT. Its protein is CATSGARGVQNQPQHF.

The sample holds a few counts of this clonotype. The chain links TRBV15 to TRBJ2-6; D tentatively reads TRBD1 or TRBD2 (5 bases each). The CDR3 runs 15 residues. V lost 0 bases and J lost 12, with 15 bases in between. Germline CDR1 is LNHNV and CDR2 is YYDKDF (reference sequence). CDR3 amino acids: CATSRDGQGVSVLTF. In nucleotides, the CDR3 is TGTGCCACCAGCAGAGATGGGCAGGGAGTCAGCGTCCTGACTTTC.